This T cell receptor (beta chain) is from a study of T cells expressing NK-cell markers. Study-wide background: Sorted CD3+CD56-NKG2C+, CD3+CD56+NKG2C+ and CD3+CD56+NKG2C- T cells supplied the TCR beta repertoires. Points from the study as a whole: These clonotypes additionally ranked first within the CD3+CD56-NKG2C+ fraction of a few donors. The share of CD8+ T cells held by dominant NKG2C+ clonotypes was about 1.0-7.5% in about 6 donors.

Germline V gives CDR1 MDHEN, CDR2 SYDVKM. This CDR3 is built from 19 residues. As the method of synthesis, 5'RACE template switching with UMIs yielded TCR beta cDNA. Each CDR3 protein gets one entry in TCRdb, which reprocessed the 5' RACE reads and gives no DNA. This sample's clone table lists 400,000 to 550,000 distinct CDR3 sequences. As regards this clonotype: The antigen remains unidentified.

This chain connects TRBV28 to TRBJ2-7; TCRdb gives TRBD1 as the D gene, but with no DNA this cannot be confirmed. This TCR derives from a woman aged 18-70 years in good health. Sequenced sample: blood T cells: a sorted CD56 or NKG2C T cell subset, CD4+ or CD8+ T cells, or bulk PBMC T cells (not recorded which). The CDR3 spells CASSLILGLGTGDTYEQYF.